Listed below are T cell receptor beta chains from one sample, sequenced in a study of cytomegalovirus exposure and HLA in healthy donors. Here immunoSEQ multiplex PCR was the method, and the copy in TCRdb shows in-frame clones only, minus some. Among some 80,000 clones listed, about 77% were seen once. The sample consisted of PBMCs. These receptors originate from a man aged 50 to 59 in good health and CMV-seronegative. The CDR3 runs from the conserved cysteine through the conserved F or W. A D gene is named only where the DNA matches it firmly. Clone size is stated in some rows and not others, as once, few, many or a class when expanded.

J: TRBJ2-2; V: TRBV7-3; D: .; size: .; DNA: TGTGCCAGCAGCTTTGGCCTCACCGGGGAGCTGTTTTTT; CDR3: CASSFGLTGELFF
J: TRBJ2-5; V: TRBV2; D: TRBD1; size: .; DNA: TGTGCCAGCAGTTATAGGACAGGGGGCCATAAGGGACAAGAGACCCAGTACTTC; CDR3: CASSYRTGGHKGQETQYF
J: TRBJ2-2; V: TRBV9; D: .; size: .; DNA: TGTGCCAGCAGCGGTTATCAGGGGAACACCGGGGAGCTGTTTTTT; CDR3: CASSGYQGNTGELFF
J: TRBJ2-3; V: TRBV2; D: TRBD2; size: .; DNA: TGTGCCAGCAGTGAAGCGGAAGTCTTTGCGGGGGGCACAGATACGCAGTATTTT; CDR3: CASSEAEVFAGGTDTQYF
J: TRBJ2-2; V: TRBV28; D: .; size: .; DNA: TGTGCCAGCAGTTTATGGACAGCATCCCGGGACACCGGGGAGCTGTTTTTT; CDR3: CASSLWTASRDTGELFF
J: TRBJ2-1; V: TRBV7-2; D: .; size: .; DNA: TGTGCCAGCAGCTTGGAGCGGCCTAATGAGCAGTTCTTC; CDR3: CASSLERPNEQFF
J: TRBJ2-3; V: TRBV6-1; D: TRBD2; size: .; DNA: TGTGCCACACAGCGGGGGTTGAGAGATACGCAGTATTTT; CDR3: CATQRGLRDTQYF
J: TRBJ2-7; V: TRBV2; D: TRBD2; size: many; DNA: TGTGCCAGCAGTGAATTAGCGGGGCCATCCTACGAGCAGTACTTC; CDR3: CASSELAGPSYEQYF
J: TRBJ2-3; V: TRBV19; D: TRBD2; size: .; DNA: TGTGCCAGTAGTACAATAGCGGGGCCTAGCACAGATACGCAGTATTTT; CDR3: CASSTIAGPSTDTQYF
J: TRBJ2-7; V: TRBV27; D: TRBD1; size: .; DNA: TGTGCCAGCCGCAACAGGGGCTCCTACGAGCAGTACTTC; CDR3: CASRNRGSYEQYF
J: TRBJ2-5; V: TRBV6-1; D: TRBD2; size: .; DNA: TGTGCCAGTGAGCGGGGGGGCCGTCTAGGGACCCAGTACTTC; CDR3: CASERGGRLGTQYF
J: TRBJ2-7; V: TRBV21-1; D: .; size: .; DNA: TGTGCCAGCAGCAAAGTAGCAGGGAATGGGTGGCTCTACGAGCAGTACTTC; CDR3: CASSKVAGNGWLYEQYF
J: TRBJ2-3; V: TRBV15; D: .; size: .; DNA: TGTGCCACCAGCAGAGATCCGGGGGATACGCAGTATTTT; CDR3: CATSRDPGDTQYF
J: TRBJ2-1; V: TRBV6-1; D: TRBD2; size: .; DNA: TGTGCCAGCAGTGGTGGACTAGCGGGGGGGTATGAGCAGTTCTTC; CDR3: CASSGGLAGGYEQFF
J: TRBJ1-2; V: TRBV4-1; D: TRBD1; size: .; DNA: TGCGCCAGCAGCCGCAGGGACAGGGGCACTGGCTACACCTTC; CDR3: CASSRRDRGTGYTF
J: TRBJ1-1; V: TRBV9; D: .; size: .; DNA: TGTGCCAGCAGCGTAGGGCCGGAGTTGAACACTGAAGCTTTCTTT; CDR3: CASSVGPELNTEAFF
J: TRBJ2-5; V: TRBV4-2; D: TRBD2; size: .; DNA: TGTGCCAGCAGCCCGGGGGGGCTAGCGGGGGGAAGGAGAGAGACCCAGTACTTC; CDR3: CASSPGGLAGGRRETQYF
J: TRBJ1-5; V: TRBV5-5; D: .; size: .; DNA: TGTGCCAGCAGCCCATCTGGGACATCGAGGGGTAATCAGCCCCAGCATTTT; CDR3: CASSPSGTSRGNQPQHF
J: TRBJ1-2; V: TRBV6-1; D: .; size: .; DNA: TGTGCCAGCCGGCCGGGGGGGAATAACTATGGCTACACCTTC; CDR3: CASRPGGNNYGYTF
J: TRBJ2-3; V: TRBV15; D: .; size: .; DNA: TGTGCCACCAGCAGAGACCTCACCGTGGCGGTAGCGAACCCCACAGATACGCAGTATTTT; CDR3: CATSRDLTVAVANPTDTQYF
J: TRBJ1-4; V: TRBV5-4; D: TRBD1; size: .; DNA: TGTGCCAGCAGCAGGACAGGAGGGACAACTAATGAAAAACTGTTTTTT; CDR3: CASSRTGGTTNEKLFF
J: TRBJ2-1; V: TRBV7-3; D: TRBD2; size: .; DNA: TGTGCCAGCAGCTTAAGGGCTAGCGGGGGTGAGCAGTTCTTC; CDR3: CASSLRASGGEQFF
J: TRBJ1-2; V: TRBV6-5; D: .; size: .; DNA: TGTGCCAGCAGTGAAGGCAGGCCGTGGCATGGCTACACCTTC; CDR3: CASSEGRPWHGYTF
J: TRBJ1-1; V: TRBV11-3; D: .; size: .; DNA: TGTGCCAGCAGCTTAGAAAGGAGCACTGAAGCTTTCTTT; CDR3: CASSLERSTEAFF
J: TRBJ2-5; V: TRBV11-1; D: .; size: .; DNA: TGTGCCAGCAGCTTACGGCCCCAGGGGGAGACCCAGTACTTC; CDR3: CASSLRPQGETQYF